This T cell receptor beta chain is from a study of lymphopenia after photon versus proton radiotherapy. Regarding the study as a whole: After lymphocyte nadir, photon-treated repertoires showed oligoclonal expansion, especially CD8+ Temra. Under photons, naive T cells and diversity fell while effector/memory populations rose.

Only in-frame clones appear in the TCRdb table, and some are missing; sequencing was by immunoSEQ multiplex PCR. The sample records approximately 24,000 clones, approximately 80% being singletons. In regard to this clone: Its specificity is unknown. Within the sample, other DNA sequences also encode this same CDR3.

The source of this sequence is a man aged 40-49 years with gastric cancer. Sample: peripheral blood, taken from a patient treated with photon-based radiotherapy.

For the CDR3, the DNA is TGTGCCAGCAGCAATCCTTGGGGGGCCGGTCGGGTACCCTACGAGCAGTACTTC. This translates into CASSNPWGAGRVPYEQYF. The V and J genes are TRBV11-2 and TRBJ2-7, with D perhaps matching TRBD1 or TRBD2 (6 bases each). Germline V CDR1 and CDR2: SGHAT, FQNNGV. The CDR3 extends over 18 amino acids. V was cut by 5 bases and J by 2 bases, with 25 bases left in between.